The 25 T cell receptor beta chains in this list originate from one sample, sequenced in a study of CD8 T cells in Susac syndrome. RNA totalling 0.5 to 1 ug underwent reverse transcription with random hexamers. TCRdb independently ran MiXCR on the immunoSEQ multiplex PCR reads; one entry per CDR3 protein. There are around 190,000 distinct CDR3 sequences in the sample; roughly 96% occur only once, and roughly 0.16% lies in the top ten. The sample comprised CD8+ T cells from PBMCs. These receptors were obtained from a human donor with multiple sclerosis.

V and J are TRBV20-1 and TRBJ2-1; 11 bases agree with TRBD1. This CDR3 is built from 13 residues. Trimming took 3 bases from V and 8 from J; bases not matched to a gene: 3. CDR1 is DFQATT, CDR2 SNEGSKA, per germline (reference sequence). CDR3 nucleotide sequence: TGCAGTGCTAGGGGACAGGGGGATCATGAGCAGTTCTTC. The encoded protein is CSARGQGDHEQFF.

The rearrangement uses TRBV13 and TRBJ2-5, with D tentatively TRBD1 or TRBD2 (6 bases each). The CDR3 has 15 residues. Germline values: CDR1 PRHDT, CDR2 FYEKMQ (reference sequence). V lost 2 bases and J lost 3, with 13 bases in between. CDR3 coding DNA: TGTGCCAGCAGCTTACCCACTAGGGGGGAAGAGACCCAGTACTTC. It yields the protein CASSLPTRGEETQYF.

V and J are TRBV7-9 and TRBJ2-5; D tentatively fits TRBD1 or TRBD2 (5 bases each). The length of the CDR3 is 14 residues. V was shortened by 5 bases and J by 4 bases, with 14 bases between the two germline ends. Germline CDR1 SEHNR, CDR2 FQNEAQ (reference sequence). The DNA of the CDR3 is TGTGCCAGCAGCCCCAAGGTCGGGGCAGAGACCCAGTACTTC. Its translation is CASSPKVGAETQYF. The full variable domain, in which reference TRBV7-9 and TRBJ2-5 provide the parts outside the CDR3, is DTGVSQNPRHKITKRGQNVTFRCDPISEHNRLYWYRQTLGQGPEFLTYFQNEAQLEKSRLLSDRFSAERPKGSFSTLEIQRTEQGDSAMYLCASSPKVGAETQYFGPGTRLLVL.

Only one count was recorded for this clonotype. CDR3 region: CASSLMTPDTQYF. The CDR3 coding sequence is TGTGCCAGCAGTTTAATGACGCCAGATACGCAGTATTTT. The chain has TRBV27 and TRBJ2-3; no clear D. CDR3 size: 13 residues. Germline V gene data show CDR1 as MNHEY and CDR2 as SMNVEV (reference sequence). V shed 2 bases and J shed 4 bases, with 7 bases lying between them.

V usage is TRBV6-5 and J usage is TRBJ2-5; perhaps TRBD1 as D (5 bases). This CDR3 comprises 14 residues. The germline CDR1 and CDR2 sequences are MNHEY and SVGAGI. Trimming removed 2 bases at V and 5 bases at J, with 12 bases between. The CDR3 sequence is CASSYGASVETQYF. The DNA of the CDR3 is TGTGCCAGCAGTTACGGGGCCTCGGTGGAGACCCAGTACTTC.

The V call is TRBV27, the J call TRBJ1-2; maybe TRBD1 (5 bases). Trimming removed 6 bases from V and 4 bases from J, with 12 bases in between. CDR3 size: 13 residues. CDR1 is MNHEY, CDR2 SMNVEV, per germline (reference sequence). For the CDR3, the DNA is TGTGCCAGCAGGGAGGGGTCAGCCTATGGCTACACCTTC. Translated: CASREGSAYGYTF.

This clonotype has a single count. This rearrangement joins TRBV6-1 to TRBJ1-5, with D possibly TRBD1 on 5 matching bases. The CDR3 length is 17 residues. V shed 6 bases and J shed 6 bases, with 24 bases lying between them. Germline CDR1 MNHNS, CDR2 SASEGT. This CDR3 is CASSSEGRGQGLQPQHF. DNA for the CDR3: TGTGCCAGCAGCTCGGAAGGGCGGGGTCAGGGTCTTCAGCCCCAGCATTTT.

The genes are TRBV20-1 and TRBJ2-3; 9 bases align to TRBD2. The germline V gene has CDR1 DFQATT and CDR2 SNEGSKA (reference sequence). The CDR3 is 15 residues long. With V trimmed by 4 bases and J by 7 bases, 12 bases remained unmatched. CDR3 bases: TGCAGTGCTACAACCGGTAGCGGGGGAAGATATACGCAGTATTTT. This encodes CSATTGSGGRYTQYF.

The chain is built from TRBV28 and TRBJ2-1; 8 nucleotides agree with TRBD2. The CDR3 spans 16 residues. Germline lookup yields CDR1 MDHEN and CDR2 SYDVKM. The V segment lost 7 bases and the J segment 2 bases; nucleotides outside the gene matches: 10. The DNA for the CDR3 is TGTGCCAGCACCCAACCAGGACTAGCAACCTACAATGAGCAGTTCTTC. It codes for CASTQPGLATYNEQFF.

The chain carries TRBV27 and TRBJ1-6; no firm D call. The CDR3 spans 14 residues. Germline CDR1 is MNHEY and CDR2 is SMNVEV (reference sequence). Trimming took off 5 bases at V and 9 bases at J, with 14 bases between the two ends. The CDR3 region has the DNA TGTGCCAGCAGTCCGACACAGTGGGGTTCACCCCTCCACTTT. Protein sequence: CASSPTQWGSPLHF.

The chain combines TRBV14 with TRBJ2-7, with TRBD2 matching over 9 bases. The CDR3 totals 15 residues. Germline CDR1 SGHDN, CDR2 FVKESK. V lost 3 bases, J lost 1 base, and 4 bases stayed unmatched. The CDR3 loop is CASSQVAGASYEQYF. The CDR3 nucleotides are TGTGCCAGCAGCCAGGTAGCGGGAGCATCCTACGAGCAGTACTTC.

The genes are TRBV27 and TRBJ1-5, with D uncertain. Looked up from germline, CDR1 is MNHEY and CDR2 is SMNVEV (reference sequence). V dropped 5 bases and J dropped 4 bases, with 9 bases sitting between them. This CDR3 region has 13 residues. As DNA, the CDR3 is TGTGCCAGCAGTGAGGCCAGGAATCAGCCCCAGCATTTT. It yields the protein CASSEARNQPQHF.

The chain is built from TRBV2 and TRBJ2-3; 7 bases line up with TRBD2. With 6 bases clipped from V and 1 base from J, the junction kept 7 bases outside the gene matches. This CDR3 spans 15 amino acids. Germline V gene sequence: CDR1 SNHLY, CDR2 FYNNEI. CDR3 coding DNA: TGTGCCAGCAGGCGTGGCGGGGGTCGCACAGATACGCAGTATTTT. Its translation: CASRRGGGRTDTQYF.

DNA of the CDR3: TGCAGCGTTGAATTGGCGGGGCGTGCCTACGAGCAGTACTTC. This gives the protein CSVELAGRAYEQYF. The rearrangement joins TRBV29-1 to TRBJ2-7, with a tentative D call TRBD2 (6 bases). The V and J ends lost 2 bases and 2 bases respectively, with 13 bases between them. Germline CDR1 and CDR2: SQVTM and ANQGSEA. The CDR3 spans 14 residues.

The chain recombines TRBV27 with TRBJ2-7; weak D call: TRBD2 (6 bases). From germline, CDR1 is MNHEY and CDR2 SMNVEV (reference sequence). The V end was cut by 4 bases, the J end by 2 bases, with 18 bases between. This CDR3 has 16 residues. The CDR3 coding sequence is TGTGCCAGCAGTTCCCATCTGGCTAGCGTTACCTACGAGCAGTACTTC. The encoded protein is CASSSHLASVTYEQYF.

V usage is TRBV5-1 and J usage is TRBJ2-5, with TRBD1 matching 8 bases. This CDR3 contains 14 residues. CDR1 is SGHRS and CDR2 is YFSETQ in the germline V gene. Trimming removed 3 bases from V and 2 bases from J; junction bases left unmatched: 3. The CDR3 loop is CASSWRDRQETQYF. CDR3 DNA: TGCGCCAGCAGCTGGCGGGACAGGCAAGAGACCCAGTACTTC.

The J gene is TRBJ1-1, the V gene TRBV28; D is uncertain. The ends were cut back, 8 bases at V and 2 bases at J, with 12 bases in the middle. The germline V gene has CDR1 MDHEN and CDR2 SYDVKM. The CDR3 has 13 amino acids. CDR3 nucleotides: TGTGCCAGCGGGCCTGGGGAAAACACTGAAGCTTTCTTT. It codes for CASGPGENTEAFF.

This rearrangement joins TRBV20-1 to TRBJ2-7, with no clear D. Germline V gene lookup returns CDR1 DFQATT and CDR2 SNEGSKA (reference sequence). The CDR3 consists of 13 residues. Trimming shortened V by 3 bases and J by 4 bases, and 13 bases separated the two germline ends. The CDR3 nucleotides read TGCAGTGCTAGTACCCGGACGCATTACGAGCAGTACTTC. Translation gives CSASTRTHYEQYF.

The CDR3 protein is CASSNMGLAGPGQYF. DNA of the CDR3: TGTGCCAGCTCCAATATGGGACTAGCGGGACCGGGGCAGTACTTC. The chain uses TRBV18 and TRBJ2-7; 13 bases are a match to TRBD2. V dropped 6 bases and J dropped 9; count of bases not matched to a gene: 11. CDR1 is KGHSH and CDR2 is LQKENI in the germline V gene. The CDR3 contains 15 residues.

The chain combines TRBV5-6 with TRBJ2-3; D is undetermined. CDR1 SGHDT and CDR2 YYEEEE come from the germline V gene. The CDR3 has 12 residues. Trimming cost V 5 bases and J 4 bases, with 8 bases left between them. Here the CDR3 DNA reads TGTGCCAGCAGTGTCGGCGCAGATACGCAGTATTTT. It is translated as CASSVGADTQYF.

The chain couples TRBV12-3 or TRBV12-4 to TRBJ1-2, with D perhaps matching TRBD1 (6 bases). This CDR3 comprises 15 residues. Trimming removed 5 bases at V and 2 bases at J, with 15 bases between. CDR3 sequence reads: CASSPPTGLNYGYTF. In DNA form, the CDR3 reads TGTGCCAGCAGTCCCCCGACAGGTTTGAACTATGGCTACACCTTC.

The chain employs TRBV13 and TRBJ2-1; possibly TRBD2 for D (5 bases). V lost 6 bases to trimming and J lost 5 bases, with 8 bases between them. This CDR3 comprises 12 residues. Germline CDR1 and CDR2: PRHDT and FYEKMQ (reference sequence). The CDR3 DNA reads TGTGCCAGCAGGGACTGGCACAATGAGCAGTTCTTC. As protein: CASRDWHNEQFF.

The chain joins TRBV20-1 to TRBJ2-5, with TRBD2 matching 7 bases. There are 19 residues in the CDR3. Per the germline V gene, CDR1 is DFQATT and CDR2 is SNEGSKA (reference sequence). The V segment lost 1 base and the J segment 5 bases; nucleotides outside the gene matches: 22. The DNA for the CDR3 is TGCAGTGCTAGAGCCTTCCCGAGGCCTCATGGCGGGAGAGAGGAGACCCAGTACTTC. Amino acid sequence: CSARAFPRPHGGREETQYF.

This chain joins TRBV10-3 and TRBJ1-2; tentative D call: TRBD1 (5 bases). Trimming pared 3 bases from V and 5 bases from J, leaving 13 bases between. The CDR3 has 14 amino acids. Germline CDR1 is ENHRY and CDR2 is SYGVKD. The CDR3 loop is CAISDYRDAYGYTF. In nucleotides, the CDR3 is TGTGCCATCAGTGACTACCGGGACGCATATGGCTACACCTTC.

The chain recombines TRBV5-4 with TRBJ2-6; D is undetermined. Germline-derived CDR1 and CDR2 are SGHNT and YYREEE (reference sequence). With 10 bases removed from V and 5 bases from J, the gap between germline ends came to 7 bases. The CDR3 covers 11 residues. This CDR3 reads CASRRANVLTF. DNA for the CDR3: TGTGCCTCTCGGAGGGCCAACGTCCTGACTTTC.